This TCR beta chain originates from a study of cytomegalovirus exposure and HLA in healthy donors. Regarding the study as a whole: Investigators reported under 200 TCR beta chains as tied to cytomegalovirus. The CMV antigen specificity of a few CMV-associated chains was confirmed through in vitro analysis. In the approximately 120 validation repertoires, a later analysis found that first-cohort TCR clusters tended to co-occur.

The assay was immunoSEQ multiplex PCR, and TCRdb's table has in-frame clones only and misses some. The table shows about 180,000 clones, with roughly 85% occurring only once. In regard to this clone: Antigen specificity is unknown.

The V end lost 5 bases, the J end lost 1 base, and 6 bases lay between the germline ends. From germline, CDR1 is SGHRS and CDR2 YFSETQ. The CDR3 loop spans 12 amino acids. The chain has TRBV5-1 and TRBJ2-5; D uncertain. This clonotype was sampled from a man aged 18 to 29 in good health and CMV-seropositive. Sample: PBMCs. CDR3 loop: CASRLSQETQYF. In nucleotides, the CDR3 is TGCGCCAGCAGGCTTAGCCAAGAGACCCAGTACTTC.